This T cell receptor (beta chain) was sequenced for a study of blood T cells in healthy people across ages. Study-wide results and caveats: Measured against age, TCR beta diversity per million T cells decreased in a roughly linear manner.

Donors gave around 9.8 milliliters of peripheral blood apiece. For the second PCR, which ran for about 6 to 11 cycles, a sample-barcoded 5' primer and a J-beta primer mix were used. Per sample, CDR3-containing paired-end reads numbered at least 3 million. TCRdb redid the calling of the 5' RACE reads with MiXCR, one entry per CDR3 protein. The sample shows approximately 1,000,000 distinct CDR3 sequences, around two fifths of them seen only once. As regards this clonotype: Its antigen is not known. Mismatch with germline at one junction end may stem from a read error.

The CDR3 has 13 residues. Germline loops: CDR1 MNHEY, CDR2 SVGEGT. The chain couples TRBV6-2 or TRBV6-3 to TRBJ2-5; no definite D call. This TCR was sampled from a man aged 18 to 29 in good health. Specimen: blood. For the CDR3, the DNA is TGTGCCAGCAGTCCGATTACCGAGGAGACCCGGTACTTC. Translated: CASSPITEETRYF.